The sequence of this T cell receptor beta chain was determined in a study of blood T cell repertoires in COVID-19. The overall study: The study drew acute and convalescent COVID-19 samples from the United States, Italy and Spain. T cells, B-cell-depleted T cells, or PBMCs provided the cDNA or gDNA that served as material.

This CDR3 region has 15 residues. Trimming shortened V by 1 base and J by 4 bases, and 10 bases separated the two germline ends. CDR1 and CDR2 (germline): MNHNS, SASEGT. As handled by the study authors: Amplification of reference gene primers provided the estimated nucleated cell counts. Only in-frame clones appear in the TCRdb table, and some are missing; sequencing was by immunoSEQ multiplex PCR. That table is the source of V, J and clone size, and D and trimming were worked out from the DNA. The table includes some 250,000 clones, around three quarters detected once. J is TRBJ1-4 and V is TRBV6-1, with no clear D. The TCR sequence derives from an elderly woman with acute or convalescent COVID-19. The sequencing sample was made of peripheral blood. This chain's CDR3 is CASSEGLRVNEKLFF. The CDR3 DNA reads TGTGCCAGCAGTGAAGGGCTACGGGTTAATGAAAAACTGTTTTTT.